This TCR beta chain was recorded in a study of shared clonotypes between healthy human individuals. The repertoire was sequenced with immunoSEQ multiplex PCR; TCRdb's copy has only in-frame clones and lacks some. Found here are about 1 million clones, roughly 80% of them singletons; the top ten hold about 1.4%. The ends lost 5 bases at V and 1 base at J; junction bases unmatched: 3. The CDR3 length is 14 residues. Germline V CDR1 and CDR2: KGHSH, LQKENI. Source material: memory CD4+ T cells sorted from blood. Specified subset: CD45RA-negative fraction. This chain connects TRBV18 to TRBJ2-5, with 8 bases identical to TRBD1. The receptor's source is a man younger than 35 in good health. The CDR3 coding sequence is TGTGCCAGCTCAAAGGACAGGGTCCAAGAGACCCAGTACTTC. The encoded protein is CASSKDRVQETQYF. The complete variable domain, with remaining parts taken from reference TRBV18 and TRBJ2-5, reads NAGVMQNPRHLVRRRGQEARLRCSPMKGHSHVYWYRQLPEEGLKFMVYLQKENIIDESGMPKERFSAEFPKEGPSILRIQQVVRGDSAAYFCASSKDRVQETQYFGPGTRLLVL.